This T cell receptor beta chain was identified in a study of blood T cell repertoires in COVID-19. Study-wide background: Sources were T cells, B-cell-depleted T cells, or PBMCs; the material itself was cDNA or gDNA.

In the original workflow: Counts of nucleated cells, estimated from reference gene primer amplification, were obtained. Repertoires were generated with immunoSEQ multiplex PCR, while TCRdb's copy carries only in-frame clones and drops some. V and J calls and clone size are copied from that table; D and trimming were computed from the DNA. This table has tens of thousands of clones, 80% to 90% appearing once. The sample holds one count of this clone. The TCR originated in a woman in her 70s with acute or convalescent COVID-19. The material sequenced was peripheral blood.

The CDR3 coding sequence is TGTGCCAGCAGCGGCGGGGCGGTCCCACACGGTGGTCAGCCCCAGCATTTT. Amino acid sequence: CASSGGAVPHGGQPQHF. This chain connects TRBV9 to TRBJ1-5; weak D call: TRBD1 (5 bases). CDR1 and CDR2 from the germline V gene are SGDLS and YYNGEE. V was pared by 3 bases and J by 6 bases, with 22 bases between. The CDR3 is 17 amino acids.